One sample yielded the 12 T cell receptor beta chains listed below, sequenced in a study of CD4+ T cells in melanoma. Some clones are missing from TCRdb's copy, which holds only in-frame ones; the method was immunoSEQ multiplex PCR. The top ten clones hold 1.5% of a sample with some 150,000 clones, about 90% of them seen once. These receptors were obtained from a human donor with melanoma.

This sequence joins TRBV6-5 and TRBJ1-4, with a possible D match to TRBD1 (5 bases). The ends were cut back, 7 bases at V and 3 bases at J, with 9 bases in the middle. The CDR3 is made up of 13 amino acids. From germline, CDR1 is MNHEY and CDR2 SVGAGI. The CDR3 reads CASKEGPNEKLFF. The CDR3 DNA sequence: TGTGCCAGCAAAGAGGGACCTAATGAAAAACTGTTTTTT.

The chain is built from TRBV5-5 and TRBJ2-7; D may be TRBD1 (6 bases). V lost 4 bases and J 4 bases, leaving 15 bases between the germline ends. The CDR3 has 14 residues. From germline, CDR1 is SGHKS and CDR2 YYEKEE (reference sequence). The CDR3 DNA follows: TGTGCCAGCAGCCTAGAACACAGGGCTTACGAGCAGTACTTC. Translation: CASSLEHRAYEQYF. Looking up the rest from reference TRBV5-5 and TRBJ2-7 gives the full variable domain: DAGVTQSPTHLIKTRGQQVTLRCSPISGHKSVSWYQQVLGQGPQFIFQYYEKEERGRGNFPDRFSARQFPNYSSELNVNALLLGDSALYLCASSLEHRAYEQYFGPGTRLTVT.

This clone has only one observation. The chain links TRBV6-5 to TRBJ1-2; the match to TRBD1 covers 7 bases. CDR3 length: 14 residues. Losses at the gene ends were 5 bases for V and 4 bases for J; bases not matched to a gene: 7. The germline gives CDR1 MNHEY, CDR2 SVGAGI. CDR3 region: CASSPGTEAYGYTF. DNA for the CDR3: TGTGCCAGCAGTCCCGGGACAGAAGCCTATGGCTACACCTTC.

This clone was seen once. This chain uses TRBV2 with TRBJ1-5, with D maybe TRBD1 (6 bases). V was cut by 7 bases and J by 5 bases, with 12 bases left in between. The CDR3 covers 13 residues. CDR1 is SNHLY and CDR2 is FYNNEI in the germline V gene. The DNA for the CDR3 is TGTGCCAGCACAGGGGTGGGGGATCAGCCCCAGCATTTT. Protein: CASTGVGDQPQHF.

The chain employs TRBV6-6 and TRBJ2-7, with 7 bases matching TRBD1. The length of the CDR3 is 14 residues. The germline gives CDR1 MNHNY, CDR2 SVGAGI (reference sequence). Losses at the gene ends were 4 bases for V and 0 bases for J; bases not matched to a gene: 3. CDR3 coding DNA: TGTGCCAGCAGTTTGGGACAGAGCTCCTACGAGCAGTACTTC. It codes for CASSLGQSSYEQYF.

This chain joins TRBV7-9 and TRBJ1-2; no firm D call. V was shortened by 8 bases and J by 8 bases, with 18 bases between the two germline ends. This CDR3 comprises 13 residues. The germline V gene encodes CDR1 SEHNR and CDR2 FQNEAQ (reference sequence). The CDR3 loop reads CASGWAEPPGYTF. CDR3 bases: TGTGCCAGCGGCTGGGCAGAGCCACCCGGCTACACCTTC.

The J gene is TRBJ2-3, the V gene TRBV4-1; D unresolved. CDR3 length equals 15 residues. CDR1 MGHRA and CDR2 YSYEKL come from the germline V gene. Between the trimmed V and J ends, which lost 0 bases and 2 bases, there was a span of 9 bases. This CDR3 is CASSQDPGTTDTQYF. The CDR3 DNA is TGCGCCAGCAGCCAAGATCCGGGCACCACAGATACGCAGTATTTT.

This chain joins TRBV15 and TRBJ2-3; TRBD1 is a possible D gene (5 bases). Germline V CDR1 and CDR2: LNHNV, YYDKDF (reference sequence). The V and J ends lost 3 bases and 4 bases respectively, with 11 bases between them. The CDR3 has 14 amino acids. Here the CDR3 DNA reads TGTGCCACCAGCAGGTCGCAGGGTGCAGATACGCAGTATTTT. It specifies CATSRSQGADTQYF.

The table lists this clone with a count of one. The chain is built from TRBV19 and TRBJ1-1, with D possibly matching TRBD1 (5 bases). Per germline, CDR1 LNHDA and CDR2 SQIVND (reference sequence). The V end was cut by 0 bases, the J end by 2 bases, with 10 bases between. The CDR3 runs 15 residues. This CDR3 is CASSIDGGTNTEAFF. Written as DNA, the CDR3 is TGTGCCAGTAGTATAGACGGGGGGACTAACACTGAAGCTTTCTTT.

The rearrangement joins TRBV19 to TRBJ2-2, with 8 bases that match TRBD1. CDR1 and CDR2 (germline): LNHDA, SQIVND (reference sequence). With V trimmed by 8 bases and J by 1 base, 9 bases remained unmatched. The CDR3 runs 16 residues. The CDR3 protein is CASDPGTGLNTGELFF. The CDR3 DNA reads as TGTGCCAGTGATCCCGGGACAGGCCTGAACACCGGGGAGCTGTTTTTT.

The chain employs TRBV9 and TRBJ2-1; 7 positions agree with TRBD2. The CDR3 loop spans 16 amino acids. CDR1 is SGDLS, CDR2 YYNGEE, per germline. Germline trimming cut 4 bases from V and 5 bases from J; bases unmatched to any gene: 12. The CDR3, as DNA: TGTGCCAGCAGCCCCCTAAAAAGCGGGGTCGACAATGAGCAGTTCTTC. The encoded protein is CASSPLKSGVDNEQFF.

This clone was picked up one time. The V call is TRBV6-5, the J call TRBJ2-1; no clear D. V was cut by 5 bases and J by 9 bases, with 11 bases left in between. The germline V gene has CDR1 MNHEY and CDR2 SVGAGI. This CDR3 has 12 residues. CDR3 residues: CASSPQVGEQFF. CDR3 coding DNA: TGTGCCAGCAGTCCCCAGGTGGGTGAGCAGTTCTTC.